The source of this TCR beta chain is a study of blood T cell repertoires in COVID-19. The overall study: The samples span acute and convalescent COVID-19 from the United States, Italy and Spain. Sources were T cells, B-cell-depleted T cells, or PBMCs; the material itself was cDNA or gDNA.

The method was immunoSEQ multiplex PCR; TCRdb's version includes in-frame clones alone and lacks a portion of them. The repertoire consists of 55,000 to 70,000 clones, with approximately 85% occurring once and the leading ten covering less than 55%. Germline V gene sequence: CDR1 SGHAT, CDR2 FQNNGV. This CDR3 contains 16 residues. Trimming shortened V by 1 base and J by 5 bases, and 16 bases separated the two germline ends. Only a few counts were recorded for this clone. One Seattle source followed patients from active infection through their disease course. This chain uses TRBV11-2 with TRBJ2-3; D remains unclear. The TCR sequence derives from a woman in her sixties or seventies with COVID-19, enrolled during active disease. The sample consisted of peripheral blood. The DNA for the CDR3 is TGTGCCAGCAGCTTAGCCACCACGAGCCCGGGAGATACGCAGTATTTT. This sequence encodes CASSLATTSPGDTQYF.